The clone carrying this T cell receptor (beta chain) has only a few counts. V gave up 6 bases and J gave up 7 bases, with 13 bases separating them. From germline, CDR1 is MNHEY and CDR2 SVGAGI. The CDR3 runs to 13 residues. This sample is drawn from a study of blood T cell repertoires in COVID-19. About the study: Specimens from acute and convalescent COVID-19 originated in the United States, Italy and Spain.

Methods used by the authors: Nucleated cell number was recorded as an estimate derived from reference gene primer amplification. The data were produced by immunoSEQ multiplex PCR, yet TCRdb's version contains in-frame clones alone and is incomplete. D and trimming were read from the DNA, whereas the V and J calls and clone size are those reported in that table. In the table there are around 38,000 clones, around 90% of which are singletons. Sequenced input: peripheral blood. The chain has TRBV6-5 and TRBJ1-5; D gene uncertain. The source is a man aged 70 or older with acute or convalescent COVID-19. The CDR3 loop reads CASRVMREQPQHF. The DNA of the CDR3 is TGTGCCAGCAGGGTAATGAGGGAACAGCCCCAGCATTTT.